This T cell receptor (beta chain) appears in the sequencing data of a study of a mutant IDH1 vaccine in newly diagnosed glioma. The data were produced by immunoSEQ multiplex PCR, yet TCRdb's version contains in-frame clones alone and is incomplete. Of roughly 35,000 clones listed, less than 90% are singletons. V was clipped by 0 bases and J by 5 bases, with 15 bases between them. From germline, CDR1 is SGHRS and CDR2 YFSETQ. The CDR3 sequence is 15 residues long. The time point: baseline, week 1 (first vaccination visit). Treatment meaning: pre-vaccination baseline after standard-of-care therapy. This specimen consisted of PBMCs, obtained from a glioma patient treated with radiotherapy, temozolomide or both. The clonotype originates from a woman aged 40-49 years with glioma. The chain links TRBV5-1 to TRBJ2-7; D may correspond to TRBD1 or TRBD2 (5 bases each). The CDR3 coding sequence is TGCGCCAGCAGCTTGGCAGGGAGAGGGTTGGACGAGCAGTACTTC. This translates into CASSLAGRGLDEQYF.